This TCR beta chain is from a study of T cell responses to AZD1222 COVID-19 vaccine. Study-wide results and limits: Once two AZD1222 doses were given, Spike-specific TCR breadth and depth went up. Donors were largely white British and mainly female; clonal diversity was possibly underestimated.

The germline gives CDR1 SNHLY, CDR2 FYNNEI. The ends were cut back, 6 bases at V and 6 bases at J, with 19 bases in the middle. The length of the CDR3 is 15 residues. Libraries were prepared by immunoSEQ multiplex PCR; TCRdb keeps only in-frame clonotypes and omits some of them. The sample shows roughly 120,000 clones, 80% to 90% of them seen only once. Worth noting for this clone: Its antigen is as yet unknown.

The source is an adult who received the AZD1222 COVID-19 vaccine. Sequencing was performed on peripheral blood, taken 28 days after the second AZD1222 dose. The gene calls are TRBV2 and TRBJ2-3; TRBD2 is a possible D gene (6 bases). CDR3 loop: CASRSRLGGGDTQYF. The CDR3 DNA follows: TGTGCCAGCAGAAGTCGACTAGGAGGTGGGGATACGCAGTATTTT.